This record covers a single T cell receptor (beta chain). This CDR3 spans 13 amino acids. The germline V gene has CDR1 SGHDT and CDR2 YYEEEE. V dropped 4 bases and J dropped 6 bases, with 13 bases sitting between them. The data derive from a study of blood T cell repertoires in COVID-19. Data came from immunoSEQ multiplex PCR; TCRdb stores just in-frame clones and leaves some out. The data contain under 150,000 clones, 88% of them singletons. The origin of this receptor is an older man with active COVID-19. What was sequenced was peripheral blood. This sequence joins TRBV5-6 and TRBJ1-2; maybe TRBD1 (5 bases). Here the CDR3 reads CASSAGRRNGYTF. In DNA form, the CDR3 reads TGTGCCAGCAGCGCGGGACGGAGGAATGGCTACACCTTC.